This T cell receptor (beta chain) emerged from a study of shared clonotypes between healthy human individuals. Profiled with immunoSEQ multiplex PCR; TCRdb holds only in-frame clones, not every one. The sample records millions of clones, over 90% being singletons. Trimming took 7 bases from V and 4 from J, leaving 13 bases between them. The CDR3 has 14 residues. Germline-derived CDR1 and CDR2 are MDHEN and SYDVKM. Remarks on this clone: The antigen remains unidentified.

Study results and limitations: Even with large depth, rarefaction showed that sorted-subset sequencing was incomplete.

The chain recombines TRBV28 with TRBJ1-4; D is unclear. The material sequenced was naive CD4+ T cells from PBMCs. Subset indicated: CD45RA+ positively selected. The receptor's source is a man aged 18-30 years in good health. Some clones in this sample may be carry-over from other donors' samples. CDR3 protein: CASIGRTLNEKLFF. CDR3 coding DNA: TGTGCCAGCATCGGGCGGACTCTTAATGAAAAACTGTTTTTT.